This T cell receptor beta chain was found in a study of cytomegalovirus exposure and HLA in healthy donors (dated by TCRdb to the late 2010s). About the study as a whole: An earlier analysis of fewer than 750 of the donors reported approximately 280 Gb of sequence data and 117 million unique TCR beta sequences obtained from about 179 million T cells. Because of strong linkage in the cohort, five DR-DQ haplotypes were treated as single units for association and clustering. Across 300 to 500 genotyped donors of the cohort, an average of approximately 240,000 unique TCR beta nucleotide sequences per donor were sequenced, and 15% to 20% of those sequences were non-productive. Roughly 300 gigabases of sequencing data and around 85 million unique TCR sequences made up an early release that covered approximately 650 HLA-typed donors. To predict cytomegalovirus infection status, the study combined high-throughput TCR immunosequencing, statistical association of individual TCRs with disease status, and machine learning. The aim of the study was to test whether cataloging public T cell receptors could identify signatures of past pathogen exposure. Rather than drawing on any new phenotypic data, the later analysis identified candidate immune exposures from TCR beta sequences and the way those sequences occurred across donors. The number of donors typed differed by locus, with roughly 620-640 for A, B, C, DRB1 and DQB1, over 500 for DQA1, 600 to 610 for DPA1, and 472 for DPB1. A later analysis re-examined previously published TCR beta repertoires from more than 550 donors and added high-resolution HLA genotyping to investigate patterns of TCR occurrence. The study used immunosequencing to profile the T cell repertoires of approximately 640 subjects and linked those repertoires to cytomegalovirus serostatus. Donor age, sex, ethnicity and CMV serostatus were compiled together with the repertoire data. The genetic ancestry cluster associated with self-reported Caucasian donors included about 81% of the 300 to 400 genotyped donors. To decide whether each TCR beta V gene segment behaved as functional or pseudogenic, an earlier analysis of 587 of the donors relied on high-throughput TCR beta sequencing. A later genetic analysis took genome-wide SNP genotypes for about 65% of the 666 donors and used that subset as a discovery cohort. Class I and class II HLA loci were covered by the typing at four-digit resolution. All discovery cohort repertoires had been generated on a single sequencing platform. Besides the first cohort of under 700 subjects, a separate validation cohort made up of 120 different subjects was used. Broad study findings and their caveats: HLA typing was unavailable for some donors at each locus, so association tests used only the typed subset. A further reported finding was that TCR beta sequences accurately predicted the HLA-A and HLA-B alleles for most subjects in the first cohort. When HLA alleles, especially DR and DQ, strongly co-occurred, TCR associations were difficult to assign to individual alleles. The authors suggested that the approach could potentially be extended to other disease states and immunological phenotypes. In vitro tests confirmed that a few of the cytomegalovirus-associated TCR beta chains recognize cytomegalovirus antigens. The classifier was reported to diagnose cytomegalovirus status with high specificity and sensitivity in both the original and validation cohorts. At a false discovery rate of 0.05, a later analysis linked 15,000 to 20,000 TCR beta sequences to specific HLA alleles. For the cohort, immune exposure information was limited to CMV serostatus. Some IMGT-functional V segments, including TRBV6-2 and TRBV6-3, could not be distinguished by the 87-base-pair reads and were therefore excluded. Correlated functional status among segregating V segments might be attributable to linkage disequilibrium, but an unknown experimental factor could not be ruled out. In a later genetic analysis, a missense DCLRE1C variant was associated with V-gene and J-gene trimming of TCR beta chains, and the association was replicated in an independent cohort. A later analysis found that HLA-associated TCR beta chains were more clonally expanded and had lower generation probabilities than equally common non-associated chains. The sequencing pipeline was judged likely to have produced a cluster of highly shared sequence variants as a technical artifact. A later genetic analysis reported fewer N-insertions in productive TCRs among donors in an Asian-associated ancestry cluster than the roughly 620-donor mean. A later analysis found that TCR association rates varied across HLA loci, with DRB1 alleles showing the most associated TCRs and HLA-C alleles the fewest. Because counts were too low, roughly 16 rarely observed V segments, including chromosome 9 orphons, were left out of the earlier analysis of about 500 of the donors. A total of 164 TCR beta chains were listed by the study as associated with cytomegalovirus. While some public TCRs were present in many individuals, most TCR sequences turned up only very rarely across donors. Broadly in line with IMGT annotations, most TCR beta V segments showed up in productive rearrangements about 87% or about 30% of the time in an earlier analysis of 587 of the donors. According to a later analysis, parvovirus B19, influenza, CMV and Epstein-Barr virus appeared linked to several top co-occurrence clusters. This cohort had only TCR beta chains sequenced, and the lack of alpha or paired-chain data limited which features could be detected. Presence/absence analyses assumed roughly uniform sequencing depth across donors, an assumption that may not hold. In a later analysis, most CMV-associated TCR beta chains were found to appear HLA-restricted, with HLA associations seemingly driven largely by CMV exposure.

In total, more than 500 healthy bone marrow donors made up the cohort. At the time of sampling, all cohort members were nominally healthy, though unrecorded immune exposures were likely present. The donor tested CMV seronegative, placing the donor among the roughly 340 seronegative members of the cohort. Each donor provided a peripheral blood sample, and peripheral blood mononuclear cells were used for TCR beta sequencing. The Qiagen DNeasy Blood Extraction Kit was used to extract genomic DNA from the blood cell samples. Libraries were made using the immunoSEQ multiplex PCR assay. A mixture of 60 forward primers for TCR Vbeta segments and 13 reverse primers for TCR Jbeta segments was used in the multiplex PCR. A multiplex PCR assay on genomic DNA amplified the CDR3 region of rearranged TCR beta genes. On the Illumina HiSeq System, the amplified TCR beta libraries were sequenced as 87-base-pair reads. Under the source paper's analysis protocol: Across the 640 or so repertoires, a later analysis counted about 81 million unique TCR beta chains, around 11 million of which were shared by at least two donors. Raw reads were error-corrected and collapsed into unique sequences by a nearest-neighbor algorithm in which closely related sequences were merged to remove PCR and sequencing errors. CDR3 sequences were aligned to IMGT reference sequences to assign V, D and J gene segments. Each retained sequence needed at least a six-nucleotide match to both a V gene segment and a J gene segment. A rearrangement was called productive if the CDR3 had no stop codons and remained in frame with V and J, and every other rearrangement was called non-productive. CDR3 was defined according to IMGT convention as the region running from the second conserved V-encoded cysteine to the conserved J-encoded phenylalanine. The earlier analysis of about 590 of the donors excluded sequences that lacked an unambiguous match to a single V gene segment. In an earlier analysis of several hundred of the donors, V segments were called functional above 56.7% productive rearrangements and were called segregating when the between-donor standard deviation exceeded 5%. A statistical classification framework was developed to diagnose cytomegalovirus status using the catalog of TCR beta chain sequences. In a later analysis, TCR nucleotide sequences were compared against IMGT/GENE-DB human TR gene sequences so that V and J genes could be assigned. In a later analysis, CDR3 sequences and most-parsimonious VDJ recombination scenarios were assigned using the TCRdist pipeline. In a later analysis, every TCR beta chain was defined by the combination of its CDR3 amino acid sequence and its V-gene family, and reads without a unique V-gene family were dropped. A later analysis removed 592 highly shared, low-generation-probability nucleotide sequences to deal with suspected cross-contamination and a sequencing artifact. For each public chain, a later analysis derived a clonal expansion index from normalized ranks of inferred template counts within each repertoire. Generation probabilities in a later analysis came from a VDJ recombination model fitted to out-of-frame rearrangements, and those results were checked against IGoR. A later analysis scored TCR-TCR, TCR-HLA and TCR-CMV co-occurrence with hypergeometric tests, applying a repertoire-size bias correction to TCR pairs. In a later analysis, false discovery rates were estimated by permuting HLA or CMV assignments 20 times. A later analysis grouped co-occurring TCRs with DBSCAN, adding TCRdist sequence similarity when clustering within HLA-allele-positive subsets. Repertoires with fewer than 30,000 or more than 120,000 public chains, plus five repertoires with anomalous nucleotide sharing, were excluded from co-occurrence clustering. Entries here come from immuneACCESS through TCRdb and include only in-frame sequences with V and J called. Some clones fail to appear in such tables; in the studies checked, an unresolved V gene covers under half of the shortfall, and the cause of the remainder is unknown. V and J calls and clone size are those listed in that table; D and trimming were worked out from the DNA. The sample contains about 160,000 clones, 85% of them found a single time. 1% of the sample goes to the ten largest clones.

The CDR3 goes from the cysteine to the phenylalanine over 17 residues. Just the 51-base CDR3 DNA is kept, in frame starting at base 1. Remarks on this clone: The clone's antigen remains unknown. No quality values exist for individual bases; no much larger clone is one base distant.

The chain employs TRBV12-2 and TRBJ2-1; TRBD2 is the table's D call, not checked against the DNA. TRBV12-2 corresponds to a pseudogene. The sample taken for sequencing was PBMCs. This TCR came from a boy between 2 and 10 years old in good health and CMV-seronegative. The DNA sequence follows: TGTGCAAGTCGACCCTACAGGGGGCTAGCGGGGGGCAATGAGCAGTTCTTC. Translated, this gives CASRPYRGLAGGNEQFF.